This TCR beta chain comes out of a study of blood T cell repertoires in COVID-19. About the study: Samples came from the United States, Italy and Spain, spanning acute and convalescent COVID-19. PBMCs, B-cell-depleted T cells, or T cells were the source of the cDNA or gDNA that made up the material.

The protocol was immunoSEQ multiplex PCR, while the TCRdb copy is restricted to in-frame clones and leaves out a portion. This sample has approximately 140,000 clones; approximately 87% occur once, and the top ten carry 1.2%. This clone has just a few counts. Germline V gene sequence: CDR1 SEHNR, CDR2 FQNEAQ (reference sequence). With 3 bases removed from V and 0 bases from J, the gap between germline ends came to 8 bases. The CDR3 runs to 15 residues. The cohort comprised adults aged 18 to 89 years residing in about 25 US areas. What was sequenced was PBMCs or T cells enriched from blood (not recorded which). The gene calls are TRBV7-9 and TRBJ2-2; D is unresolved. The clonotype comes from a woman aged 25 to 45 with acute COVID-19. The CDR3 is CASSLTRPNTGELFF. The CDR3 nucleotides read TGTGCCAGCAGCTTGACCAGGCCGAACACCGGGGAGCTGTTTTTT.